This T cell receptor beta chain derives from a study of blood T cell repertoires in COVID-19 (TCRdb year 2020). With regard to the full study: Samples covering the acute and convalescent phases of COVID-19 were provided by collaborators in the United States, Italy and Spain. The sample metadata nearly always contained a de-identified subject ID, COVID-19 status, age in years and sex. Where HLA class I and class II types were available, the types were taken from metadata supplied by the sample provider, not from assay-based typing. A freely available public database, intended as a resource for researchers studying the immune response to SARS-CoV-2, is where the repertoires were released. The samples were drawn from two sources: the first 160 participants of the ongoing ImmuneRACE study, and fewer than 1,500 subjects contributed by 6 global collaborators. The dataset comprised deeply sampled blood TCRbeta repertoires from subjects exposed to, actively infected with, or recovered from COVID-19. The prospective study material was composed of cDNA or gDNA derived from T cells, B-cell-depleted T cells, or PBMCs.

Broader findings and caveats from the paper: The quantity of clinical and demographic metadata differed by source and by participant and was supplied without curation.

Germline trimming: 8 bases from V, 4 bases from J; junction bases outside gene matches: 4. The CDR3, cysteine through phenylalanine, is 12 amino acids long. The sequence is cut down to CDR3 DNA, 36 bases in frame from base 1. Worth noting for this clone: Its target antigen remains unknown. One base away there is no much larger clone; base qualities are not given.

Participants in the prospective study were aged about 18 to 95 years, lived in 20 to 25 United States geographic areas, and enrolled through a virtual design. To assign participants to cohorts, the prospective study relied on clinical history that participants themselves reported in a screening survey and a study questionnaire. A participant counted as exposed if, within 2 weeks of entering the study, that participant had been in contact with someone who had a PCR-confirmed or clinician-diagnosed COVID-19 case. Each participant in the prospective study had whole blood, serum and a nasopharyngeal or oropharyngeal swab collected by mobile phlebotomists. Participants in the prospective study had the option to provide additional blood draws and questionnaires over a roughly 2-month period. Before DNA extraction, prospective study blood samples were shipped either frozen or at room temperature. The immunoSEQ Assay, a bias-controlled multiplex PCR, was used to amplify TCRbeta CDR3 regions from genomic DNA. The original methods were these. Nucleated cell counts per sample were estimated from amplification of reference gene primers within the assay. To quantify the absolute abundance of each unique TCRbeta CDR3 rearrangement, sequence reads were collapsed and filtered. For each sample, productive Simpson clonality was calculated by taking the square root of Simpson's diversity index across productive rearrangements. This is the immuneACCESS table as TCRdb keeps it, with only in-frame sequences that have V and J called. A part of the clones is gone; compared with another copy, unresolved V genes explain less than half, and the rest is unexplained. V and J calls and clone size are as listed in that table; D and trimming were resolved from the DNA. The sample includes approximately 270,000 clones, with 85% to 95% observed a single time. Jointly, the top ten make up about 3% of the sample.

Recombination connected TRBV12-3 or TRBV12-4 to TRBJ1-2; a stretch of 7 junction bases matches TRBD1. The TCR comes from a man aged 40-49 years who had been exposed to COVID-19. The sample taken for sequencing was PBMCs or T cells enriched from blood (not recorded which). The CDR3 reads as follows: CASGTAAYGYTF. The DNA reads TGTGCCAGCGGGACAGCGGCCTATGGCTACACCTTC.